This entry lists 27 T cell receptor beta chains sequenced from one sample in a study of shared clonotypes between healthy human individuals (dated by TCRdb to the early 2020s). The method was the immunoSEQ multiplex PCR assay. The source is immuneACCESS, and TCRdb retained only in-frame sequences with V and J called. Part of the clones is not carried over; for the studies checked, unresolved V genes explain less than half of this, and the remainder is unexplained. This sample comprises hundreds of thousands of clones, 74% of them detected only once. The ten top clones hold 1.5% to 2% of the sample. The specimen was memory CD4+ T cells sorted from blood. This sample's cell subset or site label indicates: CD45RA-negative fraction. Receptor source: a woman in her 30s in good health.

As for this clone: The sample carries other DNA sequences with the same CDR3. The chain carries TRBV5-1 and TRBJ2-7; 10 nucleotides line up with TRBD1. The V gene end was trimmed by 3 bases and the J gene end by 4 bases; junction bases not matched to a gene: 4. The V gene's germline CDR1 is SGHRS and CDR2 YFSETQ. This CDR3 has 14 residues. The CDR3 sequence: CASSSTGGSYEQYF. CDR3 nucleotides: TGCGCCAGCAGCTCGACAGGGGGCAGTTACGAGCAGTACTTC.

This clone was seen many times. With a much larger clone just one base away, this may be a read error. Other DNA sequences in the same sample also yield this CDR3. Written as DNA, the CDR3 is TGTGCCAGCAGTGCAGACAGGGAGTACGGCTACACCTTC. Its translation: CASSADREYGYTF. This chain connects TRBV2 to TRBJ1-2; the match to TRBD1 covers 7 bases. This CDR3 contains 13 residues. Germline CDR1 and CDR2: SNHLY and FYNNEI. J was trimmed by 8 bases and V by 4 bases; bases with no gene match: 7.

CDR3 amino acids: CASSRDRVPEAFF. For the CDR3, the DNA is TGTGCCAGCAGCCGGGACAGGGTTCCTGAAGCTTTCTTT. The V call is TRBV5-4, the J call TRBJ1-1; 9 positions agree with TRBD1. The CDR3 is made up of 13 amino acids. CDR1 SGHNT and CDR2 YYREEE come from the germline V gene (reference sequence). V lost 4 bases, J lost 6 bases, and 4 bases stayed unmatched.

V gene TRBV11-2 combines with J gene TRBJ2-3, with 7 bases that match TRBD2. Trimming at V came to 1 base and at J to 3 bases, leaving 13 bases not matched to a gene. Germline V gene lookup returns CDR1 SGHAT and CDR2 FQNNGV. The CDR3 runs to 18 residues. CDR3 residues: CASSLVHVAGPRTDTQYF. The DNA of the CDR3 is TGTGCCAGCAGCTTAGTCCACGTAGCGGGCCCGAGGACAGATACGCAGTATTTT. Filled out from reference TRBV11-2 and TRBJ2-3, the complete variable domain reads EAGVAQSPRYKIIEKRQSVAFWCNPISGHATLYWYQQILGQGPKLLIQFQNNGVVDDSQLPKDRFSAERLKGVDSTLKIQPAKLEDSAVYLCASSLVHVAGPRTDTQYFGPGTRLTVL.

The sample holds a few counts of this clone. The chain employs TRBV19 and TRBJ2-1, with D perhaps matching TRBD1 (5 bases). CDR1 and CDR2 from the germline V gene are LNHDA and SQIVND (reference sequence). This CDR3 has 16 residues. Trimming left V 8 bases short and J 3 bases short, with 20 bases between. CDR3 residues: CASHPNQGVGYNEQFF. As DNA, the CDR3 is TGTGCCAGTCACCCTAATCAGGGTGTCGGCTACAATGAGCAGTTCTTC.

The DNA of the CDR3 is TGTGCCAGCAGTTACCGGGCGGGAGGGTCAGATACGCAGTATTTT. Its protein product is CASSYRAGGSDTQYF. The V gene is TRBV6-6, the J gene TRBJ2-3; 9 bases fit TRBD2. The CDR3 covers 15 residues. CDR1 is MNHNY and CDR2 is SVGAGI in the germline V gene (reference sequence). The V gene end was trimmed by 2 bases and the J gene end by 4 bases; junction bases not matched to a gene: 4.

This chain links TRBV19 with TRBJ1-1; D is perhaps TRBD1 (5 bases). Trimming shortened V by 5 bases and J by 4 bases, and 8 bases separated the two germline ends. The CDR3 consists of 12 residues. The germline V gene has CDR1 LNHDA and CDR2 SQIVND (reference sequence). CDR3 coding DNA: TGTGCCAGTAGTCAGGGCTCCACTGAAGCTTTCTTT. This gives the protein CASSQGSTEAFF.

The table lists this clone with a count of one. The V and J genes are TRBV30 and TRBJ2-5; TRBD2 matches at 9 bases. The V segment lost 5 bases and the J segment 3 bases; nucleotides outside the gene matches: 4. The CDR3 covers 13 residues. Germline V gene data show CDR1 as GTSNPN and CDR2 as SVGIG (reference sequence). The chain's CDR3 is CAWAREGKETQYF. CDR3 nucleotide sequence: TGTGCCTGGGCGCGGGAGGGTAAAGAGACCCAGTACTTC.

The chain links TRBV5-6 to TRBJ1-2; no clear D. V lost 2 bases, J lost 2 bases, and 13 bases lay in between. The CDR3 has 15 residues. Germline V gene lookup returns CDR1 SGHDT and CDR2 YYEEEE. CDR3 region: CASSFPGPTNYGYTF. DNA of the CDR3: TGTGCCAGCAGCTTCCCGGGTCCAACAAACTATGGCTACACCTTC.

The chain joins TRBV10-2 to TRBJ2-7; 8 bases fit TRBD1. This CDR3 comprises 12 residues. Losses at the gene ends were 6 bases for V and 10 bases for J; bases not matched to a gene: 8. In germline, CDR1 is WSHSY, CDR2 SAAADI. The CDR3 protein is CASSDRDRPQYF. The DNA for the CDR3 is TGCGCCAGCAGCGACCGGGACAGGCCTCAGTACTTC.

This clone came up many times. V usage is TRBV6-4 and J usage is TRBJ1-2, with 12 positions matching TRBD1. The CDR3 runs 16 residues. Germline V gene lookup returns CDR1 MRHNA and CDR2 SNTAGT. Trimming removed 6 bases from V and 6 bases from J; junction bases left unmatched: 11. In DNA, the CDR3 is TGTGCCAGCAGCCGCGACCCGGGACAGGGGGCAGATGGCTACACCTTC. Translated: CASSRDPGQGADGYTF.

The chain uses TRBV6-5 and TRBJ1-6, with D perhaps TRBD1 (5 bases). The CDR3 totals 14 residues. The ends were cut back, 4 bases at V and 7 bases at J, with 11 bases in the middle. Germline CDR1 and CDR2: MNHEY and SVGAGI. CDR3 sequence: CASSSGGGNSPLHF. The DNA of the CDR3 is TGTGCCAGCAGTTCGGGGGGAGGGAATTCACCCCTCCACTTT.

CDR3 DNA sequence: TGTGCCAGCAGTTTATCCGTGACAGGGTCTCAGCCCCAGCATTTT. Its translation: CASSLSVTGSQPQHF. The rearrangement joins TRBV28 to TRBJ1-5; 7 positions match TRBD1. Per germline, CDR1 MDHEN and CDR2 SYDVKM. The CDR3 is 15 residues long. The V segment lost 1 base and the J segment 6 bases; nucleotides outside the gene matches: 6.

This clone showed up just a few times. V usage is TRBV29-1 and J usage is TRBJ2-5, with 8 bases identical to TRBD1. The J call could be wrong; TRBJ2-7 is a better fit for the DNA end. This CDR3 has 16 amino acids. Germline loops: CDR1 SQVTM, CDR2 ANQGSEA. The CDR3 DNA sequence: TGCAGCGTTGAAGCTAGAGGGACAGGTGACTCCTACGAGCAGTACTTC. Protein sequence: CSVEARGTGDSYEQYF.

The rearrangement uses TRBV28 and TRBJ1-1; D gene unclear. CDR1 is MDHEN and CDR2 is SYDVKM in the germline V gene. V lost 2 bases to trimming and J lost 1 base, with 14 bases between them. CDR3 length: 16 amino acids. In DNA form, the CDR3 reads TGTGCCAGCAGTTTAGGCTCCTTTTCAGGGAACACTGAAGCTTTCTTT. It yields the protein CASSLGSFSGNTEAFF.

V usage is TRBV29-1 and J usage is TRBJ1-2; 8 nucleotides align to TRBD1. The CDR3 consists of 17 residues. Unmatched junction bases numbered 14, after V lost 0 bases and J lost 5 bases. The V gene's germline CDR1 is SQVTM and CDR2 ANQGSEA. This CDR3 is CSVEELVGQGFFYGYTF. CDR3 DNA: TGCAGCGTTGAAGAGTTGGTTGGACAGGGTTTTTTTTATGGCTACACCTTC.

With respect to this clone: Additional DNA sequences in this sample encode the identical CDR3. The rearrangement links TRBV2 to TRBJ2-7; D uncertain. Trimming left V 6 bases short and J 0 bases short, with 3 bases between. From germline, CDR1 is SNHLY and CDR2 FYNNEI. CDR3 length: 11 residues. CDR3 amino acids: CASRYSYEQYF. DNA for the CDR3: TGTGCCAGCAGGTACTCCTACGAGCAGTACTTC.

This clone was counted a few times. The chain joins TRBV9 to TRBJ2-3; TRBD2 matches 10 bases. Germline CDR1 reads SGDLS; CDR2 reads YYNGEE. This CDR3 spans 16 amino acids. With 0 bases clipped from V and 3 bases from J, the junction kept 4 bases outside the gene matches. CDR3 bases: TGTGCCAGCAGCGTAGGTCCAGCGGGAGGGACAGATACGCAGTATTTT. Translated, it gives CASSVGPAGGTDTQYF. The whole variable domain, filled in from reference TRBV9 and TRBJ2-3, reads DSGVTQTPKHLITATGQRVTLRCSPRSGDLSVYWYQQSLDQGLQFLIQYYNGEERAKGNILERFSAQQFPDLHSELNLSSLELGDSALYFCASSVGPAGGTDTQYFGPGTRLTVL.

The CDR3 reads CASRDSRDRGYEQYF. The CDR3 DNA sequence: TGTGCCAGCAGGGACTCCCGGGACAGGGGATACGAGCAGTACTTC. The chain links TRBV6-5 to TRBJ2-7; 10 bases fit TRBD1. The CDR3 has 15 amino acids. From germline, CDR1 is MNHEY and CDR2 SVGAGI. Germline trimming cut 6 bases from V and 4 bases from J; bases unmatched to any gene: 9.

The rearrangement links TRBV27 to TRBJ1-5; D gene ambiguous. V was trimmed by 9 bases and J by 5 bases, leaving 14 bases between them. Per germline, CDR1 MNHEY and CDR2 SMNVEV (reference sequence). The CDR3 loop spans 13 amino acids. In DNA form, the CDR3 reads TGTGCCAGTACTTCTCGAAGGGATCAGCCCCAGCATTTT. Protein: CASTSRRDQPQHF.

This clone has only a few counts. V and J are TRBV28 and TRBJ2-4; 7 bases align to TRBD1. With V trimmed by 6 bases and J by 7 bases, 12 bases remained unmatched. Germline CDR1 reads MDHEN; CDR2 reads SYDVKM. The CDR3 has 15 residues. CDR3 protein: CASSRAGGLGNIQYF. CDR3 nucleotide sequence: TGTGCCAGCAGCCGAGCAGGGGGATTGGGGAACATTCAGTACTTC.

This clone showed up just a few times. Within the sample, other DNA sequences also encode this same CDR3. This chain connects TRBV5-1 to TRBJ1-5, with 7 bases aligning to TRBD1. Germline assignment: CDR1 SGHRS and CDR2 YFSETQ. The CDR3 sequence is 14 residues long. V shed 0 bases and J 6 bases; nucleotides not matched to a gene: 3. CDR3 residues: CASSLDRGGQPQHF. The CDR3, as DNA: TGCGCCAGCAGCTTGGACAGGGGCGGTCAGCCCCAGCATTTT.

This sequence joins TRBV4-2 and TRBJ2-7; D is possibly TRBD1 (6 bases). CDR3 length equals 14 residues. V lost 1 base and J lost 5, with 12 bases in between. Germline V gene data show CDR1 as LGHNA and CDR2 as YNFKEQ. The CDR3, as DNA: TGTGCCAGCAGCCAAGTTAACAGGGCGGACGAGCAGTACTTC. Its translation: CASSQVNRADEQYF.

CDR3 sequence (DNA): TGCAGCGTCGCAGGGGAATATAACACTGAAGCTTTCTTT. It specifies CSVAGEYNTEAFF. The chain carries TRBV29-1 and TRBJ1-1; maybe TRBD1 (6 bases). Germline assignment: CDR1 SQVTM and CDR2 ANQGSEA. CDR3 size: 13 residues. The V and J ends lost 6 bases and 2 bases respectively, with 13 bases between them.

About this clone itself: The sample holds other DNA sequences that translate to the same CDR3. This chain connects TRBV6-1 to TRBJ1-5; 8 positions agree with TRBD1. This CDR3 is 16 amino acids long. The germline gives CDR1 MNHNS, CDR2 SASEGT. V trimming: 3 bases; J trimming: 3 bases; junction bases outside the gene matches: 7. CDR3 in amino acids: CASSEFGTGYNQPQHF. The CDR3 region has the DNA TGTGCCAGCAGTGAGTTTGGGACAGGATACAATCAGCCCCAGCATTTT.

CDR3 protein: CASSTRQGPPYEQYF. CDR3 DNA sequence: TGTGCCAGCAGCACACGACAGGGGCCGCCCTACGAGCAGTACTTC. The chain joins TRBV7-9 to TRBJ2-5, with 8 bases lining up with TRBD1. Near its end, the DNA agrees better with TRBJ2-7, so the J call may be wrong. This CDR3 is built from 15 residues. CDR1 and CDR2 (germline): SEHNR, FQNEAQ (reference sequence).

In this sample, this clone turned up once. The chain links TRBV7-9 to TRBJ2-3, with D possibly being TRBD1 (5 bases). Germline V gene lookup returns CDR1 SEHNR and CDR2 FQNEAQ (reference sequence). The CDR3 has 16 residues. V was trimmed by 1 base and J by 2 bases, leaving 13 bases between them. DNA for the CDR3: TGTGCCAGCAGCTTAGTTGGCCAGGGCCCCACAGATACGCAGTATTTT. It specifies CASSLVGQGPTDTQYF.